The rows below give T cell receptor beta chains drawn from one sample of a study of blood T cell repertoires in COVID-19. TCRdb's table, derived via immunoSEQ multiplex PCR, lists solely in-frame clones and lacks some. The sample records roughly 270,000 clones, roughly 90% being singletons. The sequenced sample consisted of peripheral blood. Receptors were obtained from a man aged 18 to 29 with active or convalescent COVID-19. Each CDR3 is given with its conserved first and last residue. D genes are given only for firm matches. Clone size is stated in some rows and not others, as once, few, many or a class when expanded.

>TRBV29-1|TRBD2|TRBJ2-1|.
TGCAGCGTCCCCGAGCGGGGGGGCTACAATGAGCAGTTCTTC
CSVPERGGYNEQFF
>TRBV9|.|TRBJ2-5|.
TGTGCCAGCAGCGTAGGACAGTTCAACCAAGAGACCCAGTACTTC
CASSVGQFNQETQYF
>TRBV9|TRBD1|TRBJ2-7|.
TGTGCCAGCAGCGTAGGGGCAGGGGGCCTCGAGCAGTACTTC
CASSVGAGGLEQYF
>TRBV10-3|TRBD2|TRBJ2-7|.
TGTGCCATCAGTGTGGGGACGGGGGGCTCCTACGAGCAGTACTTC
CAISVGTGGSYEQYF
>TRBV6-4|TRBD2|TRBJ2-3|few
TGTGCCAGCAGTGACCTAGCGGGGGCCACAGATACGCAGTATTTT
CASSDLAGATDTQYF
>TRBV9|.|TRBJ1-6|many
TGTGCCAGCAGCGTCGGGAATTCACCCCTCCACTTT
CASSVGNSPLHF
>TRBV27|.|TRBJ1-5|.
TGTGCCAGCCGCTTGGGGACAAAAGGGAATCAGCCCCAGCATTTT
CASRLGTKGNQPQHF
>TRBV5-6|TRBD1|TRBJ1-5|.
TGTGCCAGCAGCGTCGGACAGGGGAATCAGCCCCAGCATTTT
CASSVGQGNQPQHF
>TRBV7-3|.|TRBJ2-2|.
TGTGCCAGCAGCGTCGGTAGCTCCACCGGGGAGCTGTTTTTT
CASSVGSSTGELFF
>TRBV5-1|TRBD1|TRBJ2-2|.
TGCGCCAGCAAGACGTCCGGGACAGTAAACACCGGGGAGCTGTTTTTT
CASKTSGTVNTGELFF
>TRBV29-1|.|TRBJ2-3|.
TGCAGCGAAACAGGGTTTCTGACAGATACGCAGTATTTT
CSETGFLTDTQYF
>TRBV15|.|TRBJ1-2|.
TGTGCCACCAGCAGAGATCTTGACAGTAACTATGGCTACACCTTC
CATSRDLDSNYGYTF
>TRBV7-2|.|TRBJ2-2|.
TGTGCCAGCAGCTTAGGATGGGGGCGAGAAACCGGGGAGCTGTTTTTT
CASSLGWGRETGELFF
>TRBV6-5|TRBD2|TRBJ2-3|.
TGTGCCAGCAGGACTAGCGGGGGGGCAGATACGCAGTATTTT
CASRTSGGADTQYF
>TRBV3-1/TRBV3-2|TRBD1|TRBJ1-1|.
TGTGCCAGCAGCCAAGGGGACAGGGGGAACACTGAAGCTTTCTTT
CASSQGDRGNTEAFF
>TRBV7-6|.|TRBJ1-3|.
TGTGCCAGCAGCTTATTGGTTGGGGGGTTCCGAAACACCATATATTTT
CASSLLVGGFRNTIYF
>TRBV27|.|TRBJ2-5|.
TGTGCCAGCAAAGTTCAGGGGAGAGAGACCCAGTACTTC
CASKVQGRETQYF
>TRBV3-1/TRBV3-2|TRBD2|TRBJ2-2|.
TGTGCCAGCAGCCAAACTAGCGGGGGGGCCCTAGGGGAGCTGTTTTTT
CASSQTSGGALGELFF
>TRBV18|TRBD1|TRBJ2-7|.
TGTGCCAGCTCGTTGGGACAGGGTGGCCCCTACGAGCAGTACTTC
CASSLGQGGPYEQYF
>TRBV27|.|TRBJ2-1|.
TGTGCCAGCAGTTCCGGGACTCTGAACAATGAGCAGTTCTTC
CASSSGTLNNEQFF
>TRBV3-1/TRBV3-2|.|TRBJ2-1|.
TGTGCCAGCAGCCTGGCGTTAGCGATAAGCAATGAGCAGTTCTTC
CASSLALAISNEQFF
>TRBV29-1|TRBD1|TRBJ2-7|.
TGCAGCGCCCATGACAGGGGAAGGTACGAGCAGTACTTC
CSAHDRGRYEQYF